This T cell receptor beta chain was obtained from a study of T cell repertoires in cytomegalovirus infection. Trimming cost V 7 bases and J 5 bases; bases outside gene matches: 7. Germline values: CDR1 SQVTM, CDR2 ANQGSEA. The length of the CDR3 is 12 residues. MiXCR, run by TCRdb on the reads, gives a single entry per CDR3 protein. The data hold hundreds of thousands of distinct CDR3 sequences, with about 8.8% observed a single time. Sequenced sample: PBMCs. The V call is TRBV29-1, the J call TRBJ2-5; 7 positions match TRBD2. The TCR comes from a human donor in good health (CMV status not recorded). Some clones in this sample may be carry-over from other donors' samples. The chain's CDR3 is CSAGGVSETQYF. CDR3 DNA sequence: TGCAGCGCTGGGGGGGTTTCGGAGACCCAGTACTTC.